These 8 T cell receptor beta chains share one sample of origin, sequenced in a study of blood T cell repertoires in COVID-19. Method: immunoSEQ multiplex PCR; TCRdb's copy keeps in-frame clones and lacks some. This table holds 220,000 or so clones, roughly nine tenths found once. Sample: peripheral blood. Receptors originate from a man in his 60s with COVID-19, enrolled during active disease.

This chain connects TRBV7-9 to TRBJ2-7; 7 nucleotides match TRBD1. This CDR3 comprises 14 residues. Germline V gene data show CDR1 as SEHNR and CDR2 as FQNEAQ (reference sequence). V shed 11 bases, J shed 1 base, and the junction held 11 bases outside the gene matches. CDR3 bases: TGTGCCGTCCAACGAACAGGGGCGTCCTACGAGCAGTACTTC. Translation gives CAVQRTGASYEQYF. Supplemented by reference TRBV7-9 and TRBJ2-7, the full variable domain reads DTGVSQNPRHKITKRGQNVTFRCDPISEHNRLYWYRQTLGQGPEFLTYFQNEAQLEKSRLLSDRFSAERPKGSFSTLEIQRTEQGDSAMYLCAVQRTGASYEQYFGPGTRLTVT.

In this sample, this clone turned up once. CDR3 loop: CASSNQQRRTDTQYF. Written as DNA, the CDR3 is TGTGCCAGCAGCAACCAACAGCGGCGAACAGATACGCAGTATTTT. The chain uses TRBV7-2 and TRBJ2-3, with D perhaps TRBD2 (5 bases). The CDR3 is 15 residues long. Germline loops: CDR1 SGHTA, CDR2 FQGNSA. The V end lost 5 bases, the J end lost 3 bases, and 15 bases lay between the germline ends.

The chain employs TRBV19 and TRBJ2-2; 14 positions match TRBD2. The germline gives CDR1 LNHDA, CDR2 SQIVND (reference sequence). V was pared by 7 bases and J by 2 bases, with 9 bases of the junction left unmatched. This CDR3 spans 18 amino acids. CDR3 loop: CASTLGTSGSPNTGELFF. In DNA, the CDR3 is TGTGCCAGTACCCTCGGGACTAGCGGGAGTCCCAACACCGGGGAGCTGTTTTTT.

DNA for the CDR3: TGTGCCAGCAGCTTAGGGACTAGCGGGAGAAATAATGAGCAGTTCTTC. As protein: CASSLGTSGRNNEQFF. V is TRBV7-6 and J is TRBJ2-1; TRBD2 matches 13 bases. CDR3 length: 16 amino acids. Per germline, CDR1 SGHVS and CDR2 FNYEAQ. Unmatched junction bases numbered 4, after V lost 1 base and J lost 7 bases.

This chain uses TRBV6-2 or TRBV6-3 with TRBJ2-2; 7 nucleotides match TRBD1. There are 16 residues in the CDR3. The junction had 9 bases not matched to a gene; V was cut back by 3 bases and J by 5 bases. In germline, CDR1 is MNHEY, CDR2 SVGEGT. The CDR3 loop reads CASSYRTGATTGELFF. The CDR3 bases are TGTGCCAGCAGTTATAGGACAGGCGCTACTACCGGGGAGCTGTTTTTT.

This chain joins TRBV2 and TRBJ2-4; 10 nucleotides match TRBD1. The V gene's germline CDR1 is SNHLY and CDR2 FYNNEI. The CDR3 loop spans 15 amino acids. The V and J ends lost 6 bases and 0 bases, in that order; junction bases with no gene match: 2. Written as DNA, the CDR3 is TGTGCCAGCAGAGGGACAGGGGTAGCCAAAAACATTCAGTACTTC. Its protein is CASRGTGVAKNIQYF.

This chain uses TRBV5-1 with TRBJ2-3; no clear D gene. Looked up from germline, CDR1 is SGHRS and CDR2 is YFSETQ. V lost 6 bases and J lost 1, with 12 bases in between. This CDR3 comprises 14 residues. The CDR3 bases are TGCGCCAGCAACATAGAAGGAGGCACAGATACGCAGTATTTT. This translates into CASNIEGGTDTQYF.

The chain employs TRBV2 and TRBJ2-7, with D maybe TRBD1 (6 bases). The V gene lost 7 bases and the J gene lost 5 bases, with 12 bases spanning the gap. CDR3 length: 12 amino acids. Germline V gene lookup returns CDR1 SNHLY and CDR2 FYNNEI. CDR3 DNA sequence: TGTGCCAGCACCAGAGGGGGAAACGAGCAGTACTTC. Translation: CASTRGGNEQYF. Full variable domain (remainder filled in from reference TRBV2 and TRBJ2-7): EPEVTQTPSHQVTQMGQEVILRCVPISNHLYFYWYRQILGQKVEFLVSFYNNEISEKSEIFDDQFSVERPDGSNFTLKIRSTKLEDSAMYFCASTRGGNEQYFGPGTRLTVT.